A single sample gave rise to the 10 T cell receptor beta chains below, sequenced in a study of T cell changes during pregnancy in multiple sclerosis. Sequencing used immunoSEQ multiplex PCR; TCRdb keeps in-frame clones, though not all of them. In the table there are roughly 30,000 clones, roughly 91% of which are singletons. The sequences come from CD4+ T cells from peripheral blood mononuclear cells, collected in the second trimester of pregnancy. All receptors derive from a female donor with multiple sclerosis, enrolled in a pregnancy study.

The genes are TRBV14 and TRBJ1-2; D may be TRBD1 (5 bases). CDR3 length: 14 amino acids. In germline, CDR1 is SGHDN, CDR2 FVKESK. Trimming removed 1 base from V and 7 bases from J, with 13 bases in between. For the CDR3, the DNA is TGTGCCAGCAGCCAAGTCCAGGGAATCGGTGGCTACACCTTC. Residues: CASSQVQGIGGYTF.

The gene calls are TRBV5-1 and TRBJ2-5; 9 bases match TRBD1. The V gene's germline CDR1 is SGHRS and CDR2 YFSETQ. V lost 0 bases and J lost 7; bases outside the gene matches: 10. The CDR3 is made up of 16 amino acids. The CDR3 DNA reads as TGCGCCAGCAGCTTGGAACTCCGGGACAGGGAGGTGACCCAGTACTTC. Encoded protein: CASSLELRDREVTQYF.

CDR3 residues: CASSIASSGKNIQYF. CDR3 DNA sequence: TGTGCCAGTAGTATAGCGAGTAGCGGTAAAAACATTCAGTACTTC. The chain employs TRBV19 and TRBJ2-4, with a weak D call TRBD2 (6 bases). CDR3 length: 15 amino acids. Germline CDR1 LNHDA, CDR2 SQIVND (reference sequence). The V end lost 1 base, the J end lost 4 bases, and 11 bases lay between the germline ends.

This chain connects TRBV5-1 to TRBJ2-1; 9 bases match TRBD2. This CDR3 contains 16 residues. The V and J ends lost 0 bases and 4 bases, in that order; junction bases with no gene match: 5. Germline loops: CDR1 SGHRS, CDR2 YFSETQ. The CDR3, as DNA: TGCGCCAGCAGCTTGGTAGCGGGAGCGGGTTACAATGAGCAGTTCTTC. Translated: CASSLVAGAGYNEQFF.

The chain employs TRBV6-6 and TRBJ2-7; TRBD2 matches 14 bases. CDR3 length equals 15 residues. V was clipped by 5 bases and J by 5 bases; unmatched bases: 5. CDR1 and CDR2 (germline): MNHNY, SVGAGI (reference sequence). CDR3 nucleotide sequence: TGTGCCAGCAGTCTGCCGGGACTAGCGGGAGACGAGCAGTACTTC. It yields the protein CASSLPGLAGDEQYF.

V usage is TRBV2 and J usage is TRBJ1-3, with 8 nucleotides matching TRBD1. Germline CDR1 SNHLY, CDR2 FYNNEI. This CDR3 is 16 amino acids long. The junction had 5 bases not matched to a gene; V was cut back by 4 bases and J by 0 bases. CDR3 in DNA: TGTGCCAGCAGTGCCCGGGACAGGCCCTCTGGAAACACCATATATTTT. As protein: CASSARDRPSGNTIYF.

Written as DNA, the CDR3 is TGTGCCAGCCGACGGGACACCCTGAGGTATGGCTACACCTTC. This codes for CASRRDTLRYGYTF. The chain joins TRBV19 to TRBJ1-2; maybe TRBD1 (6 bases). V was trimmed by 9 bases and J by 5 bases, leaving 19 bases between them. The CDR3 length is 14 residues. Germline CDR1 is LNHDA and CDR2 is SQIVND (reference sequence).

The chain links TRBV6-5 to TRBJ2-7, with a weak D call TRBD1 (6 bases). V was shortened by 6 bases and J by 0 bases, with 12 bases between the two germline ends. This CDR3 contains 14 residues. Germline loops: CDR1 MNHEY, CDR2 SVGAGI. CDR3 amino acids: CASRRPTGSYEQYF. CDR3 coding DNA: TGTGCCAGCAGAAGACCGACAGGCTCCTACGAGCAGTACTTC.

This sequence joins TRBV28 and TRBJ1-1; tentative D call: TRBD1 (5 bases). Germline V gene sequence: CDR1 MDHEN, CDR2 SYDVKM. This CDR3 spans 14 amino acids. V shed 5 bases and J shed 5 bases, with 15 bases lying between them. The CDR3 reads CASSPPRVGTEAFF. The CDR3 coding sequence is TGTGCCAGCAGTCCTCCCAGGGTAGGGACTGAAGCTTTCTTT.

The chain is built from TRBV7-6 and TRBJ2-3, with D possibly matching TRBD2 (7 bases). The CDR3 sequence is 15 residues long. Germline CDR1 reads SGHVS; CDR2 reads FNYEAQ. With 2 bases removed from V and 2 bases from J, the gap between germline ends came to 11 bases. The CDR3 here is CASSLRGGSTDTQYF. The CDR3 bases are TGTGCCAGCAGCTTAAGGGGGGGGTCCACAGATACGCAGTATTTT.